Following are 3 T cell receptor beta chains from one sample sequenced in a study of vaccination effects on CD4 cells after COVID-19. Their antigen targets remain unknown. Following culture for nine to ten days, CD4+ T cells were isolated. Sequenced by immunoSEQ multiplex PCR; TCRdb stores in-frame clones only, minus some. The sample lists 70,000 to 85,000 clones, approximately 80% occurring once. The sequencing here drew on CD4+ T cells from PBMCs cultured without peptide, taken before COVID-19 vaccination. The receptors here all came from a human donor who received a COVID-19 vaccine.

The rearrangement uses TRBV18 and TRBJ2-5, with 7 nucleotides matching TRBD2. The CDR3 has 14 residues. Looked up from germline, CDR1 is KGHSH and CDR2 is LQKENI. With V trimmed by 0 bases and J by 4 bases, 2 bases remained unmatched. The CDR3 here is CASSPPAGVETQYF. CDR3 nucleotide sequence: TGTGCCAGCTCACCACCGGCGGGGGTAGAGACCCAGTACTTC.

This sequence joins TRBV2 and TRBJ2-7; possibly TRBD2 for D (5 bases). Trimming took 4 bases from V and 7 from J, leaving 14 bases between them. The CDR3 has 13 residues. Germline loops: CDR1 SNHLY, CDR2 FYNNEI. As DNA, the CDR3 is TGTGCCAGCAGTGTTTTGTGGGAGAGGGAGCAGTACGTC. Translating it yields CASSVLWEREQYV.

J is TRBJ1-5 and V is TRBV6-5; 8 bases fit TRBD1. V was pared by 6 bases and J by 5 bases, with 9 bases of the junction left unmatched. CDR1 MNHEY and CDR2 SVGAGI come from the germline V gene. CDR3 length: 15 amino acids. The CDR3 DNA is TGTGCCAGCAGGAAGCCGACAGGGGACCATCAGCCCCAGCATTTT. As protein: CASRKPTGDHQPQHF.